The present T cell receptor beta chain was sequenced within a study of CD8 T cells in Susac syndrome. The CDR3 contains 13 residues. J was trimmed by 8 bases and V by 3 bases; bases with no gene match: 5. Germline CDR1 KGHDR, CDR2 SFDVKD. An amount of RNA that ranged from roughly 0.45 to 1 ug was reverse transcribed with random hexamers. Using its own MiXCR run on the immunoSEQ multiplex PCR reads, TCRdb lists one record per CDR3 protein. The data contain about 140,000 distinct CDR3 sequences, 85% to 95% of them singletons. The chain couples TRBV24-1 to TRBJ1-1, with 7 bases that match TRBD1. This TCR was sampled from a human donor with Susac syndrome. The material sequenced was CD4+ T cells from PBMCs. For the CDR3, the DNA is TGTGCCACCAGTGATCGACAGGGCGGAGAAGCTTTCTTT. This gives the protein CATSDRQGGEAFF.